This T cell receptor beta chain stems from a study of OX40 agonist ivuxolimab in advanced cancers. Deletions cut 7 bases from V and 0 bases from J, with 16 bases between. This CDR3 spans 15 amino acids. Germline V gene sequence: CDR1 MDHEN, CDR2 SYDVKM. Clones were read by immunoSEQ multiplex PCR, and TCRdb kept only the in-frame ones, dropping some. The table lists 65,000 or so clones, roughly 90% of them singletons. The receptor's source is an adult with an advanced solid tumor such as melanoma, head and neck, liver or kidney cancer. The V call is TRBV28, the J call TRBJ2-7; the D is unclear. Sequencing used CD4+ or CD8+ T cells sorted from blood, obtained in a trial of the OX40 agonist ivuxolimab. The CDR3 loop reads CASILSPQNSYEQYF. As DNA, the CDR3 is TGTGCCAGCATCCTAAGCCCCCAAAACTCCTACGAGCAGTACTTC. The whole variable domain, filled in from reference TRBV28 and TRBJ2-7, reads DVKVTQSSRYLVKRTGEKVFLECVQDMDHENMFWYRQDPGLGLRLIYFSYDVKMKEKGDIPEGYSVSREKKERFSLILESASTNQTSMYLCASILSPQNSYEQYFGPGTRLTVT.